These 23 T cell receptor beta chains share one sample of origin, sequenced in a study of T cell repertoires in cytomegalovirus infection. TCRdb analysed the reads with MiXCR anew, one entry per CDR3 protein. The table has about 700,000 distinct CDR3 sequences, around a third seen once; the top ten hold roughly 20%. The antigens of these receptors remain unknown. The sequencing used cultured PBMCs, collected from culture after CMV antigen stimulation. These receptors came from a human donor in good health (CMV status not recorded). Some clones in this sample may be carry-over from other donors' samples.

The V and J genes are TRBV7-9 and TRBJ2-1; 8 bases fit TRBD2. The length of the CDR3 is 13 residues. In germline, CDR1 is SEHNR, CDR2 FQNEAQ (reference sequence). The V segment lost 10 bases and the J segment 5 bases; nucleotides outside the gene matches: 7. CDR3 residues: CAILAGGNNEQFF. CDR3 bases: TGTGCCATTCTTGCGGGAGGAAACAATGAGCAGTTCTTC.

Many counts were recorded for this clonotype. This chain joins TRBV7-8 and TRBJ1-4; 7 bases fit TRBD1. Germline loops: CDR1 SGHVS, CDR2 FQNEAQ. V lost 5 bases to trimming and J lost 7 bases; unmatched junction nucleotides: 7. The CDR3 has 14 residues. CDR3 sequence reads: CASSQLGGGEKLFF. For the CDR3, the DNA is TGTGCCAGCAGCCAACTAGGGGGCGGTGAAAAACTGTTTTTT.

The chain recombines TRBV18 with TRBJ2-1, with 10 bases fitting TRBD2. The CDR3 is 16 amino acids. V was clipped by 3 bases and J by 7 bases; unmatched bases: 9. In germline, CDR1 is KGHSH, CDR2 LQKENI. The CDR3: CASSPIAGGTGNEQFF. CDR3 nucleotides: TGTGCCAGCTCACCCATAGCGGGGGGAACGGGGAATGAGCAGTTCTTC.

The table lists this clonotype with a few counts. J is TRBJ1-4 and V is TRBV19; TRBD1 agrees at 9 bases. The length of the CDR3 is 19 residues. V was pared by 0 bases and J by 2 bases, with 10 bases of the junction left unmatched. Germline values: CDR1 LNHDA, CDR2 SQIVND (reference sequence). CDR3 nucleotide sequence: TGTGCCAGTAGTATAGATCGGGACAGGGCTATTGGCACTAATGAAAAACTGTTTTTT. This sequence encodes CASSIDRDRAIGTNEKLFF.

This clonotype was recorded at least ten times. At one end, the junction sequence differs from germline, possibly due to a read error. The gene calls are TRBV7-2 and TRBJ2-7, with 9 bases fitting TRBD2. The CDR3 extends over 14 amino acids. Looked up from germline, CDR1 is SGHTA and CDR2 is FQGNSA. The CDR3 region is CASSLGETSGRRHF. CDR3 nucleotides: TGTGCCAGCAGCTTAGGCGAGACTAGCGGACGAAGGCACTTC.

This clonotype was observed a few times. The chain joins TRBV6-1 to TRBJ2-1; TRBD1 is a possible D gene (6 bases). CDR3 length: 14 amino acids. The V end was cut by 6 bases, the J end by 5 bases, with 14 bases between. The germline gives CDR1 MNHNS, CDR2 SASEGT. CDR3 in amino acids: CASSTGQQNNEQFF. The CDR3 DNA reads TGTGCCAGCAGCACGGGACAACAAAACAATGAGCAGTTCTTC.

The chain uses TRBV28 and TRBJ1-1; D gene uncertain. The germline V gene encodes CDR1 MDHEN and CDR2 SYDVKM. The CDR3 sequence is 12 residues long. Trimming stripped 8 bases from V and 0 bases from J, with 7 bases between. The CDR3 sequence: CASLTLNTEAFF. Here the CDR3 DNA reads TGTGCCAGCTTAACTCTGAACACTGAAGCTTTCTTT.

In its sample, this clonotype was seen a few times. The chain employs TRBV5-4 and TRBJ1-1, with D possibly matching TRBD1 (5 bases). Germline CDR1 reads SGHNT; CDR2 reads YYREEE (reference sequence). Trimming left V 1 base short and J 7 bases short, with 14 bases between. The length of the CDR3 is 14 residues. CDR3 region: CASSLWGRNHEAFF. In nucleotides, the CDR3 is TGTGCCAGCAGCTTGTGGGGACGGAATCATGAAGCTTTCTTT.

This clonotype appeared many times. The CDR3 sequence is CASSRGLAGGSTDTQYF. Here the CDR3 DNA reads TGTGCCAGCAGCCGCGGACTAGCGGGGGGGAGCACAGATACGCAGTATTTT. This sequence joins TRBV7-8 and TRBJ2-3, with 15 bases fitting TRBD2. This CDR3 has 17 amino acids. The trim removed 5 bases at V and 0 bases at J, leaving 3 bases unmatched. CDR1 and CDR2 from the germline V gene are SGHVS and FQNEAQ.

The chain recombines TRBV20-1 with TRBJ2-1; D might be TRBD2 (6 bases). Trimming removed 2 bases from V and 11 bases from J, with 13 bases in between. Germline lookup yields CDR1 DFQATT and CDR2 SNEGSKA (reference sequence). The CDR3 has 12 residues. For the CDR3, the DNA is TGCAGTGCTAGAACGACTAGGTCCAAGCAGTTCTTC. Protein product: CSARTTRSKQFF.

The chain combines TRBV18 with TRBJ2-5, with 7 nucleotides matching TRBD1. Germline V CDR1 and CDR2: KGHSH, LQKENI. V trimming: 0 bases; J trimming: 5 bases; junction bases outside the gene matches: 9. This CDR3 comprises 16 residues. The CDR3 bases are TGTGCCAGCTCACCACCGAGAGGGGGCGCCTTGGAGACCCAGTACTTC. It encodes CASSPPRGGALETQYF.

J is TRBJ1-1 and V is TRBV6-4; D ambiguous. CDR1 and CDR2 from the germline V gene are MRHNA and SNTAGT. This CDR3 is built from 13 residues. The V gene lost 0 bases and the J gene lost 5 bases, with 7 bases spanning the gap. CDR3: CASSDSQFTEAFF. The DNA for the CDR3 is TGTGCCAGCAGTGACTCGCAGTTTACTGAAGCTTTCTTT.

The chain recombines TRBV10-3 with TRBJ2-1; D is undetermined. The germline V gene has CDR1 ENHRY and CDR2 SYGVKD. The CDR3 length is 12 residues. Trimming stripped 3 bases from V and 3 bases from J, with 3 bases between. Here the CDR3 reads CAISDGYNEQFF. The CDR3 nucleotides are TGTGCCATCAGTGATGGCTACAATGAGCAGTTCTTC.

The chain recombines TRBV4-3 with TRBJ2-3, with 14 bases matching TRBD2. Germline V lookup: CDR1 LGHNA, CDR2 YSLEER. The CDR3 is 18 amino acids. V shed 4 bases and J 5 bases; nucleotides not matched to a gene: 11. Written as DNA, the CDR3 is TGCGCCAGCAGCCTGGGACTAGCGGGAGAGGAGTATGGAGATACGCAGTATTTT. Translation gives CASSLGLAGEEYGDTQYF.

The rearrangement joins TRBV11-3 to TRBJ2-4; tentatively, D is TRBD2 (6 bases). The ends were cut back, 8 bases at V and 0 bases at J, with 23 bases in the middle. Germline V gene lookup returns CDR1 SGHNT and CDR2 YENEEA. CDR3 length equals 18 residues. Here the CDR3 reads CASSKQLAGRRAKNIQYF. The CDR3 nucleotides read TGTGCCAGCTCCAAACAGCTTGCGGGACGCCGAGCCAAAAACATTCAGTACTTC.

The CDR3 nucleotides are TGTGCCAGCAGCTTAGCTTCCCTGGAGGAGACCCAGTACTTC. This encodes CASSLASLEETQYF. V is TRBV7-6 and J is TRBJ2-5; no clear D gene. The V gene lost 0 bases and the J gene lost 5 bases, with 10 bases spanning the gap. Germline V CDR1 and CDR2: SGHVS, FNYEAQ. The CDR3 totals 14 residues.

This clonotype was seen more than once but under ten times. The chain couples TRBV12-3 or TRBV12-4 to TRBJ2-7; TRBD2 might be the D (5 bases). Between the trimmed V and J ends, which lost 8 bases and 1 base, there was a span of 12 bases. The CDR3 totals 13 residues. CDR3 in DNA: TGTGCCAGCGCTGCGGGCCAGTCCTACGAGCAGTACTTC. It codes for CASAAGQSYEQYF.

This clonotype was found a few times. The rearrangement uses TRBV27 and TRBJ1-2; the D is unclear. Germline lookup yields CDR1 MNHEY and CDR2 SMNVEV (reference sequence). This CDR3 contains 13 residues. Trimming left V 2 bases short and J 2 bases short, with 6 bases between. The CDR3 DNA sequence: TGTGCCAGCAGTTTAACAAGAAACTATGGCTACACCTTC. Translated, it gives CASSLTRNYGYTF.

This clonotype was seen a handful of times. The CDR3 sequence: CASSSELHHYYNEQFF. CDR3 in DNA: TGTGCCAGCAGCTCCGAACTACACCACTACTACAATGAGCAGTTCTTC. The rearrangement links TRBV13 to TRBJ2-1; D remains unclear. The V gene lost 4 bases and the J gene lost 3 bases, with 16 bases spanning the gap. The CDR3 spans 16 residues. CDR1 is PRHDT and CDR2 is FYEKMQ in the germline V gene (reference sequence).

The chain is built from TRBV6-5 and TRBJ2-3; D not resolved. Trimming took 10 bases from V and 1 from J, leaving 18 bases between them. The CDR3 runs 15 residues. The germline V gene has CDR1 MNHEY and CDR2 SVGAGI. CDR3 region: CATGRPSVGTDTQYF. The CDR3 DNA reads TGTGCCACTGGCCGGCCCTCGGTGGGCACAGATACGCAGTATTTT.

This clonotype was detected only a few times. The chain employs TRBV7-2 and TRBJ2-2, with D perhaps matching TRBD2 (5 bases). Germline CDR1 reads SGHTA; CDR2 reads FQGNSA. V dropped 6 bases and J dropped 3 bases, with 11 bases sitting between them. This CDR3 spans 14 amino acids. CDR3 loop: CASSRRRDTGELFF. The DNA for the CDR3 is TGTGCCAGCAGTCGGAGGCGGGACACCGGGGAGCTGTTTTTT.

Ten or more counts support this clonotype. The chain couples TRBV11-2 to TRBJ2-1, with TRBD2 identical over 8 bases. CDR1 is SGHAT and CDR2 is FQNNGV in the germline V gene. Germline trimming cut 4 bases from V and 9 bases from J; bases unmatched to any gene: 8. This CDR3 region has 14 residues. CDR3 bases: TGTGCCAGCAGCTCGGGACTAGTTGTCGGTGAGCAGTTCTTC. It translates to CASSSGLVVGEQFF.

The chain has TRBV12-3 or TRBV12-4 and TRBJ2-7; D uncertain. V was clipped by 4 bases and J by 1 base, with 11 bases between them. This CDR3 region has 14 residues. In DNA, the CDR3 is TGTGCCAGCAGTTCACGCTATTCTTCCTACGAGCAGTACTTC. This encodes CASSSRYSSYEQYF.